The rows below give T cell receptor beta chains drawn from one sample of a study of T-cell reconstitution after alpha-beta-depleted transplantation in children. One entry per CDR3 protein results from TCRdb running MiXCR on the PCR reads. The data show 780,000 or so distinct CDR3 sequences, approximately 15% seen once. The specimen was PBMCs, mostly from graft donor cells, collected 360 days after TCRalphabeta/CD19-depleted stem cell transplant. The source of these receptors is a male patient younger than 18 who had a stem cell transplant for acute lymphoblastic leukemia, so the T cells may come from the graft donor. CDR3s include the opening cysteine and the closing phenylalanine or tryptophan. Each record gives: J gene, V gene, CDR3 length, D gene, clone size, CDR3 protein, CDR3 DNA. A D gene is named only where the DNA matches it firmly. Where a row states a size, it is once, few, many or the class of an expanded clone; other rows omit it.

TRBJ1-5	TRBV20-1	14	TRBD1	few	CSARDPRGHQPQHF	TGCAGTGCTAGAGACCCAAGGGGGCATCAGCCCCAGCATTTT
TRBJ2-7	TRBV6-5	15	NA	NA	CASSYSGQIIYEQYF	TGTGCCAGCAGTTACTCGGGTCAAATAATCTACGAGCAGTACTTC
TRBJ2-7	TRBV5-1	16	TRBD2	NA	CASSTADGRGGLEQYF	TGCGCCAGCAGCACGGCCGACGGGAGGGGGGGTCTCGAGCAGTACTTC
TRBJ2-1	TRBV12-3/TRBV12-4	12	TRBD2	NA	CASSSSGTSQFF	TGTGCCAGCAGCTCTTCCGGGACTAGTCAGTTCTTC
TRBJ1-1	TRBV29-1	12	TRBD1	many	CSVLTGETEAFF	TGCAGCGTTTTGACAGGGGAGACTGAAGCTTTCTTT
TRBJ2-1	TRBV7-2	14	NA	few	CASGLEGGAYEQFF	TGTGCCAGCGGACTAGAAGGGGGAGCCTATGAGCAGTTCTTC
TRBJ2-2	TRBV6-5	18	NA	NA	CASSSTRGPMSNTGELFF	TGTGCCAGCAGTTCCACGCGGGGACCTATGTCGAACACCGGGGAGCTGTTTTTT
TRBJ2-7	TRBV27	15	NA	NA	CASSLWSSVAYEQYF	TGTGCCAGCAGTCTCTGGAGTAGCGTGGCCTACGAGCAGTACTTC
TRBJ2-3	TRBV9	16	NA	many	CASSPARTASTDTQYF	TGTGCCAGCAGCCCAGCTAGGACAGCGAGCACAGATACGCAGTATTTT
TRBJ2-5	TRBV5-1	15	TRBD1	NA	CASSLGDRGEETQYF	TGCGCCAGCAGCTTGGGGGACAGGGGGGAAGAGACCCAGTACTTC
TRBJ2-2	TRBV24-1	20	NA	many	CATSDPKGYLGFLGAGELFF	TGTGCCACCAGTGATCCCAAAGGCTATTTGGGGTTTCTAGGGGCCGGGGAGCTGTTTTTT
TRBJ2-7	TRBV4-2	14	NA	NA	CASSQDWSPYEQYF	TGTGCCAGCAGCCAAGATTGGAGTCCCTACGAGCAGTACTTC
TRBJ2-1	TRBV21-1	14	NA	NA	CASSKVRYRNEQFF	TGTGCCAGCAGCAAAGTGCGATACCGCAATGAGCAGTTCTTC
TRBJ1-1	TRBV7-3	14	NA	NA	CASSLWGPNTEAFF	TGTGCCAGCAGCTTATGGGGACCGAACACTGAAGCTTTCTTT
TRBJ2-5	TRBV29-1	15	TRBD2	NA	CSVVPWHGREETQYF	TGCAGCGTCGTCCCGTGGCATGGGAGGGAAGAGACCCAGTACTTC
TRBJ2-7	TRBV6-2/TRBV6-3	12	NA	NA	CASSQTVNEQYF	TGTGCCAGCAGTCAAACAGTGAACGAGCAGTACTTC
TRBJ2-4	TRBV4-1	17	NA	few	CASSQVGVRPAKNIQYF	TGCGCCAGCAGCCAAGTAGGGGTGCGCCCGGCCAAAAACATTCAGTACTTC
TRBJ1-1	TRBV5-1	13	NA	once	CASSPDANTEAFF	TGCGCCAGCAGCCCGGACGCGAACACTGAAGCTTTCTTT
TRBJ2-6	TRBV27	18	NA	few	CASSQSPTRASGANVLTF	TGTGCCAGCAGTCAATCCCCAACGCGCGCCTCTGGGGCCAACGTCCTGACTTTC
TRBJ2-5	TRBV20-1	11	NA	NA	CSASDKKTQYF	TGCAGTGCTAGTGACAAAAAGACCCAGTACTTC
TRBJ2-1	TRBV3-1	14	NA	few	CASRTGTNYNEQFF	TGTGCCAGCAGGACCGGGACCAACTACAATGAGCAGTTCTTC
TRBJ1-5	TRBV12-3/TRBV12-4	13	TRBD1	few	CASRGQGVQPQHF	TGTGCCAGCCGGGGACAGGGGGTTCAGCCCCAGCATTTT
TRBJ2-7	TRBV4-1	16	TRBD2	NA	CASSQEGLAASYEQYF	TGCGCCAGCAGCCAAGAAGGACTAGCGGCGTCCTACGAGCAGTACTTC
TRBJ1-1	TRBV12-3/TRBV12-4	13	NA	NA	CASRGVSWTEAFF	TGTGCCAGCAGAGGGGTGTCGTGGACTGAAGCTTTCTTT
TRBJ2-3	TRBV5-1	16	TRBD1	few	CASSLPWGTGGDTQYF	TGCGCCAGCAGCCTTCCTTGGGGGACAGGGGGAGATACGCAGTATTTT
TRBJ2-5	TRBV5-1	11	NA	few	CASMAQETQYF	TGCGCCAGCATGGCCCAAGAGACCCAGTACTTC
TRBJ2-3	TRBV29-1	15	TRBD2	NA	CSVEIAGGSADTQYF	TGCAGCGTTGAAATCGCGGGAGGGAGCGCAGATACGCAGTATTTT
TRBJ1-5	TRBV15	15	TRBD1	few	CATTPGTELNQPQHF	TGTGCCACCACCCCCGGGACAGAGTTGAATCAGCCCCAGCATTTT
TRBJ2-3	TRBV10-3	17	NA	few	CAISETPSNPRTDTQYF	TGTGCCATCAGTGAGACACCTAGCAATCCTCGCACAGATACGCAGTATTTT
TRBJ2-7	TRBV4-1	14	TRBD2	NA	CASSQIAGGYEQYF	TGCGCCAGCAGCCAAATAGCGGGAGGTTACGAGCAGTACTTC
TRBJ2-3	TRBV12-3/TRBV12-4	15	TRBD2	NA	CASSLTSGIGDTQYF	TGTGCCAGCAGTCTGACTAGCGGGATTGGAGATACGCAGTATTTT
TRBJ2-1	TRBV7-9	15	TRBD2	few	CASSVTSGRGNEQFF	TGTGCCAGCAGCGTGACTAGCGGGAGAGGTAATGAGCAGTTCTTC
TRBJ2-1	TRBV4-1	18	NA	NA	CASSQVGPPLSPRNEQFF	TGCGCCAGCAGCCAAGTTGGCCCCCCGCTCTCGCCACGGAATGAGCAGTTCTTC
TRBJ2-5	TRBV5-1	15	TRBD2	NA	CASRLRGGREETQYF	TGCGCCAGCAGACTTCGGGGCGGGAGAGAAGAGACCCAGTACTTC
TRBJ1-4	TRBV4-1	17	TRBD1	NA	CASSPADRGQFAEKLFF	TGCGCCAGCAGCCCTGCGGACAGGGGGCAGTTTGCTGAAAAACTGTTTTTT
TRBJ2-7	TRBV7-9	16	TRBD1	NA	CASSPGTGGPRYEQYF	TGTGCCAGCAGCCCCGGGACAGGGGGCCCCCGCTACGAGCAGTACTTC
TRBJ1-6	TRBV27	17	NA	few	CASSPQALGTLNSPLHF	TGTGCCAGCAGTCCCCAGGCGCTCGGGACTCTGAATTCACCCCTCCACTTT
TRBJ2-3	TRBV20-1	15	NA	NA	CSTPQGGKYGDTQYF	TGCAGTACGCCTCAGGGCGGGAAGTATGGAGATACGCAGTATTTT
TRBJ2-1	TRBV4-1	14	NA	many	CASSQDTVPSRGFF	TGCGCCAGCAGCCAAGATACCGTACCTAGCAGGGGGTTCTTC
TRBJ2-5	TRBV7-3	12	NA	few	CASSPDKETQYF	TGTGCCAGCAGCCCCGACAAAGAGACCCAGTACTTC
TRBJ2-7	TRBV15	16	NA	NA	CATSRGGGGNTYEQYF	TGTGCCACCAGCAGAGGCGGGGGCGGGAATACCTACGAGCAGTACTTC
TRBJ1-3	TRBV29-1	13	NA	NA	CSVAGWSGKTIYF	TGCAGCGTTGCAGGGTGGTCCGGAAAAACCATATATTTT
TRBJ2-1	TRBV5-1	15	TRBD2	many	CASSLAVLAGNEQFF	TGCGCCAGCAGCTTGGCCGTCCTAGCGGGGAATGAGCAGTTCTTC
TRBJ2-1	TRBV12-3/TRBV12-4	12	NA	NA	CASNKFWNEQFF	TGTGCCAGCAATAAATTTTGGAATGAGCAGTTCTTC
TRBJ2-7	TRBV5-1	14	NA	NA	CASNSDRTRYEQYF	TGCGCCAGCAACTCTGACAGGACTCGCTACGAGCAGTACTTC
TRBJ2-2	TRBV11-2	15	NA	NA	CASSLVGQSTGELFF	TGTGCCAGCAGCTTAGTCGGACAGTCCACCGGGGAGCTGTTTTTT
TRBJ2-5	TRBV3-1	13	NA	few	CASSQAIVETQYF	TGTGCCAGCAGCCAAGCGATTGTTGAGACCCAGTACTTC
TRBJ2-7	TRBV5-6	15	NA	many	CASSLIGSPTYEQYF	TGTGCCAGCAGCTTGATAGGTTCCCCGACCTACGAGCAGTACTTC
TRBJ1-4	TRBV6-1	14	NA	few	CASSFVQDGEKLFF	TGTGCCAGCAGCTTCGTTCAGGACGGGGAAAAACTGTTTTTT
TRBJ2-1	TRBV6-5	16	NA	NA	CASSYSWPFSYNEQFF	TGTGCCAGCAGTTACTCGTGGCCATTCTCCTACAATGAGCAGTTCTTC
TRBJ2-1	TRBV6-5	19	TRBD1	few	CASSYTRTGPLLSYNEQFF	TGTGCCAGCAGTTACACCCGGACAGGCCCCTTACTATCCTACAATGAGCAGTTCTTC
TRBJ2-5	TRBV20-1	13	NA	once	CSASPEFQETQYF	TGCAGTGCTAGCCCCGAGTTTCAAGAGACCCAGTACTTC
TRBJ2-1	TRBV14	14	TRBD2	few	CASSRTSGSQMAFF	TGTGCCAGCAGCCGGACTAGCGGGAGCCAAATGGCGTTCTTC
TRBJ2-1	TRBV20-1	16	TRBD2	few	CSAPGSGRSFLNEQFF	TGCAGTGCCCCGGGTAGCGGGAGGTCATTCCTGAATGAGCAGTTCTTC
TRBJ1-2	TRBV4-1	18	NA	NA	CASSQLLPIPAANYGYTF	TGCGCCAGCAGCCAACTTCTCCCAATACCGGCAGCTAACTATGGCTACACCTTC
TRBJ2-5	TRBV24-1	14	NA	NA	CATSDSHRVGAQYF	TGTGCCACCAGTGATTCCCACAGGGTTGGGGCCCAGTACTTC
TRBJ2-1	TRBV7-9	11	NA	NA	CASGAGPPGPF	TGTGCCAGCGGGGCGGGCCCCCCCGGGCCCTTC
TRBJ2-2	TRBV29-1	14	NA	NA	CSVVYLEGTGELFF	TGCAGCGTTGTATACCTAGAAGGGACCGGGGAGCTGTTTTTT
TRBJ2-7	TRBV14	14	TRBD1	few	CASRGTGTLYEQYF	TGTGCCAGCAGAGGGACAGGTACCCTCTACGAGCAGTACTTC